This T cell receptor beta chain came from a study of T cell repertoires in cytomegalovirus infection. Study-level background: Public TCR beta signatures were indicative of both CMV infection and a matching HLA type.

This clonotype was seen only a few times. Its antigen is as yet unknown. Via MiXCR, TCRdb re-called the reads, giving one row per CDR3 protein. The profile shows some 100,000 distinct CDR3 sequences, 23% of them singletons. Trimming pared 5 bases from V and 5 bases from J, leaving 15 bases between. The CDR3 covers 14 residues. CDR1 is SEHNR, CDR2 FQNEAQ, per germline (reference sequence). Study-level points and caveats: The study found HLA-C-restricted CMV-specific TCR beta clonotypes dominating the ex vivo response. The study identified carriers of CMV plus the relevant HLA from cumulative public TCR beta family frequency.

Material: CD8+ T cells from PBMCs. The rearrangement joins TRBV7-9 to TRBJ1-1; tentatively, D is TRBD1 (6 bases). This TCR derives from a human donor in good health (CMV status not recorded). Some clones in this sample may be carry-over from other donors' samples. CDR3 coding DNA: TGTGCCAGCAGCCCCCCCAGGGGCGAGACTGAAGCTTTCTTT. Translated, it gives CASSPPRGETEAFF.